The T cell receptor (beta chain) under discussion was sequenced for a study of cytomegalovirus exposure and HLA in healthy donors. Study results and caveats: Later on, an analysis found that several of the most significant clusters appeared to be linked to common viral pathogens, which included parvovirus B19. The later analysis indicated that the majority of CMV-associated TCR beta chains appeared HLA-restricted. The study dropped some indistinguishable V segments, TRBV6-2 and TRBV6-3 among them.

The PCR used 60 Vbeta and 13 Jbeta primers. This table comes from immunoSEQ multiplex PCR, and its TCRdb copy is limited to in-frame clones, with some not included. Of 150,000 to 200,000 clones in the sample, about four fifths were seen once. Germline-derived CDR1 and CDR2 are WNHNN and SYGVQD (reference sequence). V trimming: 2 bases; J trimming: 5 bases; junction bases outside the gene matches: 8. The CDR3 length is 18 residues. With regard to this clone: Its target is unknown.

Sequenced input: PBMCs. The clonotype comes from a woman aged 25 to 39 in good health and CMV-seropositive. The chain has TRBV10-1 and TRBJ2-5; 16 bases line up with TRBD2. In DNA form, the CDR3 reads TGCGCCAGCAGTGAGGGGACTAGCGGGAGGGCCCATAGGGAGACCCAGTACTTC. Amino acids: CASSEGTSGRAHRETQYF.